Each of the 28 T cell receptor beta chains below was sequenced from the same sample in a study of T cell changes during pregnancy in multiple sclerosis. This table comes from immunoSEQ multiplex PCR, and its TCRdb copy is limited to in-frame clones, with some not included. The sample has around 48,000 clones; 85% to 95% are singletons. The sample was CD4+ T cells from peripheral blood mononuclear cells, taken in the second trimester of pregnancy. These receptors originate from a female donor in good health, enrolled as a control in a pregnancy study.

The chain links TRBV28 to TRBJ2-3, with D maybe TRBD2 (5 bases). The CDR3 extends over 16 amino acids. Looked up from germline, CDR1 is MDHEN and CDR2 is SYDVKM. The germline V and J ends were trimmed by 6 bases and 0 bases, with 16 bases remaining between them. For the CDR3, the DNA is TGTGCCAGCAGCCGAGGGAAGACCTCTAGCACAGATACGCAGTATTTT. Translation gives CASSRGKTSSTDTQYF.

The genes are TRBV30 and TRBJ2-5; the match to TRBD2 covers 11 bases. CDR1 and CDR2 from the germline V gene are GTSNPN and SVGIG (reference sequence). V lost 3 bases to trimming and J lost 7 bases; unmatched junction nucleotides: 4. The CDR3 spans 13 residues. The CDR3 region has the DNA TGTGCCTGGAGACTAGCGGGAGTGGCGACCCAGTACTTC. Its protein product is CAWRLAGVATQYF.

The chain is built from TRBV28 and TRBJ1-6, with D maybe TRBD1 (6 bases). The CDR3 runs 15 residues. Trimming took 0 bases from V and 9 from J, leaving 12 bases between them. Germline V gives CDR1 MDHEN, CDR2 SYDVKM. The CDR3 is CASSLWGEGVSPLHF. The CDR3 coding sequence is TGTGCCAGCAGTTTATGGGGAGAGGGGGTTTCACCCCTCCACTTT.

The J gene is TRBJ2-7, the V gene TRBV7-2; tentatively, D is TRBD2 (6 bases). The germline V gene encodes CDR1 SGHTA and CDR2 FQGNSA. The CDR3 contains 13 residues. Trimming took 10 bases from V and 6 from J, leaving 19 bases between them. The DNA for the CDR3 is TGTGCCACCGGGACTTACCGGGAGAGCGAGCAGTACTTC. Its protein product is CATGTYRESEQYF.

The J gene is TRBJ2-1, the V gene TRBV5-8, with TRBD2 matching over 11 bases. Looked up from germline, CDR1 is SGHTS and CDR2 is YDEGEE. V shed 5 bases, J shed 5 bases, and the junction held 9 bases outside the gene matches. The CDR3 sequence is 16 residues long. The CDR3 loop is CASRSPGLADDNEQFF. The CDR3 DNA sequence: TGTGCCAGCAGATCACCGGGACTAGCGGATGACAATGAGCAGTTCTTC.

V gene TRBV5-4 combines with J gene TRBJ2-1; possible D gene TRBD1, 6 bases. This CDR3 contains 16 residues. Germline V gives CDR1 SGHNT, CDR2 YYREEE (reference sequence). Trimming pared 4 bases from V and 7 bases from J, leaving 21 bases between. Here the CDR3 reads CASSPSGAPLSNEQFF. The CDR3 DNA follows: TGTGCCAGCAGCCCTTCAGGGGCGCCCCTCTCAAATGAGCAGTTCTTC.

The chain joins TRBV5-8 to TRBJ1-5; perhaps TRBD1 as D (5 bases). In germline, CDR1 is SGHTS, CDR2 YDEGEE. The CDR3 has 13 residues. V dropped 2 bases and J dropped 4 bases, with 7 bases sitting between them. The CDR3 DNA is TGTGCCAGCAGCTTTGGGGCTAATCAGCCCCAGCATTTT. It translates to CASSFGANQPQHF.

The chain employs TRBV6-1 and TRBJ2-5, with 12 positions matching TRBD2. The CDR3 is 17 residues long. Germline-derived CDR1 and CDR2 are MNHNS and SASEGT. V shed 4 bases, J shed 3 bases, and the junction held 9 bases outside the gene matches. The CDR3 sequence is CASSVAPTSGRKETQYF. Here the CDR3 DNA reads TGTGCCAGCAGTGTAGCTCCGACTAGCGGGAGAAAAGAGACCCAGTACTTC.

The chain carries TRBV18 and TRBJ1-5, with a weak D call TRBD1 (5 bases). This CDR3 is built from 15 residues. Germline assignment: CDR1 KGHSH and CDR2 LQKENI. V was pared by 1 base and J by 6 bases, with 13 bases between. The CDR3, as DNA: TGTGCCAGCTCACCACGGAGGGGTATGGGTCAGCCCCAGCATTTT. Its translation: CASSPRRGMGQPQHF.

The J gene is TRBJ1-6, the V gene TRBV28; 7 bases line up with TRBD1. This CDR3 is built from 16 residues. Germline V gene sequence: CDR1 MDHEN, CDR2 SYDVKM. V shed 2 bases and J 8 bases; nucleotides not matched to a gene: 9. This chain's CDR3 is CASSLDVDRADSPLHF. The DNA of the CDR3 is TGTGCCAGCAGTTTAGATGTCGACAGGGCGGATTCACCCCTCCACTTT.

V gene TRBV5-1 combines with J gene TRBJ2-1; the match to TRBD2 covers 13 bases. The CDR3 length is 16 residues. In germline, CDR1 is SGHRS, CDR2 YFSETQ. With V trimmed by 1 base and J by 10 bases, 8 bases remained unmatched. The CDR3 DNA reads as TGCGCCAGCAGCTTGACTAGCGGGAGGGCTCTAACAGAGCAGTTCTTC. Residues: CASSLTSGRALTEQFF.

This rearrangement joins TRBV5-5 to TRBJ1-1; no clear D. The CDR3 is 13 amino acids. Trimming left V 4 bases short and J 0 bases short, with 7 bases between. CDR1 and CDR2 (germline): SGHKS, YYEKEE (reference sequence). The CDR3 region has the DNA TGTGCCAGCAGCGGCGGGGTGAACACTGAAGCTTTCTTT. Translating gives CASSGGVNTEAFF.

This clone has just one count. CDR3 region: CASSSSRLAGGDTDTQYF. The CDR3 region has the DNA TGTGCCAGCAGCTCCTCCCGACTAGCGGGAGGCGACACAGATACGCAGTATTTT. This chain joins TRBV7-8 and TRBJ2-3; 13 nucleotides match TRBD2. Looked up from germline, CDR1 is SGHVS and CDR2 is FQNEAQ. This CDR3 region has 18 residues. The V gene end was trimmed by 4 bases and the J gene end by 2 bases; junction bases not matched to a gene: 9.

This sequence joins TRBV14 and TRBJ2-1, with 8 nucleotides matching TRBD2. The CDR3 runs to 19 residues. Germline assignment: CDR1 SGHDN and CDR2 FVKESK. The V and J ends lost 4 bases and 0 bases, in that order; junction bases with no gene match: 14. CDR3 loop: CASSRGTSGLISSYNEQFF. CDR3 nucleotides: TGTGCCAGCAGCCGAGGAACTAGCGGACTGATAAGCTCCTACAATGAGCAGTTCTTC.

The chain recombines TRBV10-2 with TRBJ1-4; TRBD1 matches at 11 bases. The V and J ends lost 6 bases and 0 bases, in that order; junction bases with no gene match: 3. This CDR3 has 16 residues. Germline V lookup: CDR1 WSHSY, CDR2 SAAADI. CDR3 sequence (DNA): TGCGCCAGCAGCGCGGACAGGGGGCCAACTAATGAAAAACTGTTTTTT. Its protein product is CASSADRGPTNEKLFF.

This chain joins TRBV9 and TRBJ1-1, with a tentative D call TRBD1 (6 bases). CDR1 SGDLS and CDR2 YYNGEE come from the germline V gene. V lost 0 bases to trimming and J lost 4 bases, with 16 bases between them. This CDR3 region has 16 residues. CDR3 nucleotide sequence: TGTGCCAGCAGCGTAGCTAGGGGGTTCTCGGGCACTGAAGCTTTCTTT. Translated, it gives CASSVARGFSGTEAFF.

This clone was counted a single time. The rearrangement uses TRBV7-2 and TRBJ1-3; the D is unclear. Germline V gene data show CDR1 as SGHTA and CDR2 as FQGNSA. The V and J ends lost 3 bases and 0 bases respectively, with 6 bases between them. The CDR3 sequence is 14 residues long. CDR3 region: CASSLRLSGNTIYF. Written as DNA, the CDR3 is TGTGCCAGCAGCTTGCGACTCTCTGGAAACACCATATATTTT.

CDR3 sequence reads: CASSLAPQGAGNTIYF. The CDR3 bases are TGTGCCAGCAGCTTAGCTCCGCAGGGGGCTGGAAACACCATATATTTT. The rearrangement links TRBV7-2 to TRBJ1-3; 7 positions agree with TRBD1. V trimming: 0 bases; J trimming: 2 bases; junction bases outside the gene matches: 4. Germline-derived CDR1 and CDR2 are SGHTA and FQGNSA. The CDR3 runs to 16 residues.

The rearrangement links TRBV5-1 to TRBJ2-3; perhaps TRBD1 as D (6 bases). Per the germline V gene, CDR1 is SGHRS and CDR2 is YFSETQ. Deletions cut 4 bases from V and 3 bases from J, with 12 bases between. This CDR3 comprises 14 residues. The CDR3 coding sequence is TGCGCCAGCAGCCAACGGACAGAGACAGATACGCAGTATTTT. Translated: CASSQRTETDTQYF.

The chain recombines TRBV28 with TRBJ2-3; D is unclear. V lost 11 bases and J lost 6, with 12 bases in between. There are 11 residues in the CDR3. In germline, CDR1 is MDHEN, CDR2 SYDVKM. CDR3 protein: CAHSEWDTQYF. For the CDR3, the DNA is TGTGCCCACTCCGAGTGGGATACGCAGTATTTT.

The J gene is TRBJ1-5, the V gene TRBV28; possible D gene TRBD1, 6 bases. The CDR3 loop spans 14 amino acids. V lost 10 bases and J 6 bases, leaving 19 bases between the germline ends. CDR1 is MDHEN and CDR2 is SYDVKM in the germline V gene. The CDR3 loop is CATRAGGKGQPQHF. CDR3 nucleotides: TGTGCCACTAGAGCGGGGGGCAAAGGTCAGCCCCAGCATTTT.

The J gene is TRBJ2-1, the V gene TRBV5-1, with D tentatively TRBD2 (6 bases). The CDR3 runs to 15 residues. Trimming stripped 0 bases from V and 0 bases from J, with 7 bases between. Germline CDR1 is SGHRS and CDR2 is YFSETQ. DNA for the CDR3: TGCGCCAGCAGCTTGGACGGGAGCTCCTACAATGAGCAGTTCTTC. It specifies CASSLDGSSYNEQFF.

V is TRBV4-1 and J is TRBJ1-3; D is ambiguous. There are 17 residues in the CDR3. The ends were cut back, 1 base at V and 0 bases at J, with 13 bases in the middle. In germline, CDR1 is MGHRA, CDR2 YSYEKL. DNA of the CDR3: TGCGCCAGCAGCCAAGGCGCCGCCTTCTTCTCTGGAAACACCATATATTTT. Protein: CASSQGAAFFSGNTIYF.

This chain connects TRBV2 to TRBJ1-5; 9 bases map to TRBD1. The CDR3 extends over 18 amino acids. V lost 5 bases to trimming and J lost 1 base; unmatched junction nucleotides: 12. From germline, CDR1 is SNHLY and CDR2 FYNNEI. In nucleotides, the CDR3 is TGTGCCAGCAGTCCAAGTCCCGGGACAGGGAAGAGCAATCAGCCCCAGCATTTT. It codes for CASSPSPGTGKSNQPQHF.

The V gene is TRBV2, the J gene TRBJ1-5, with D hard to call. V was shortened by 6 bases and J by 5 bases, with 11 bases between the two germline ends. This CDR3 region has 13 residues. Looked up from germline, CDR1 is SNHLY and CDR2 is FYNNEI. The DNA for the CDR3 is TGTGCCAGCAGCCGCGACACCTATCAGCCCCAGCATTTT. It yields the protein CASSRDTYQPQHF.

This CDR3 reads CASSSEWGRTEAFF. For the CDR3, the DNA is TGTGCCAGCAGTTCCGAATGGGGGCGGACTGAAGCTTTCTTT. The chain is built from TRBV28 and TRBJ1-1; maybe TRBD1 (6 bases). The CDR3 is 14 amino acids. The germline CDR1 and CDR2 sequences are MDHEN and SYDVKM. V lost 4 bases to trimming and J lost 5 bases, with 14 bases between them.

This chain joins TRBV28 and TRBJ2-7, with 10 bases matching TRBD1. The CDR3 is 16 amino acids. Germline V gene data show CDR1 as MDHEN and CDR2 as SYDVKM. Trimming took 6 bases from V and 2 from J; bases not matched to a gene: 10. For the CDR3, the DNA is TGTGCCAGCAGCCACCCCGGGGACAGGGGCCCCTACGAGCAGTACTTC. Protein product: CASSHPGDRGPYEQYF.

The chain couples TRBV25-1 to TRBJ1-4; maybe TRBD1 (5 bases). CDR1 is MGHDK and CDR2 is SYGVNS in the germline V gene. The CDR3 totals 15 residues. V lost 5 bases and J 4 bases, leaving 14 bases between the germline ends. CDR3 region: CASSRGALSNEKLFF. The CDR3 coding sequence is TGTGCCAGCAGTCGCGGGGCACTGAGTAATGAAAAACTGTTTTTT.